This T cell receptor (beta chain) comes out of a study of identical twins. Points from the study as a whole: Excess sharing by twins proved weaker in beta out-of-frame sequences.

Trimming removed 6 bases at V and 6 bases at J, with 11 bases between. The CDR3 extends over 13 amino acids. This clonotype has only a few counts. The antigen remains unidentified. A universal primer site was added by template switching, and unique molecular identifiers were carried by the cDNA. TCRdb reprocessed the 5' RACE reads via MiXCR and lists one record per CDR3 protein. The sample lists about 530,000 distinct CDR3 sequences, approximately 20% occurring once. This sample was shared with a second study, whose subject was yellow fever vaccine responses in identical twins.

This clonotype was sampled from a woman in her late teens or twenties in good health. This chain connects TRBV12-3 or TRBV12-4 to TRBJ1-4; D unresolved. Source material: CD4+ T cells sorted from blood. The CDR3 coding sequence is TGTGCCAGCAGCCGCCGGGGTGATGAAAAACTGTTTTTT. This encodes CASSRRGDEKLFF.